These T cell receptor beta chains were read from a single sample in a study of blood T cell repertoires in COVID-19. Profiled with immunoSEQ multiplex PCR; TCRdb holds only in-frame clones, not every one. Here the sample spans 75,000 to 90,000 clones, 80% being singletons. Sequences were obtained from peripheral blood. These receptors were collected from a woman between 65 and 79 years old with acute or convalescent COVID-19. Both conserved end residues are trimmed from each CDR3. Clone size is given for some rows only: seen once, a few or many times, or a class if the clone is expanded.

clone size,V gene,J gene,CDR3 protein
once,TRBV19,TRBJ1-5,ASTREQGANQPQH
NA,TRBV7-2,TRBJ2-1,ASSGTGVEQF
NA,TRBV2,TRBJ2-5,ASSSPGTSGVREETQY
few,TRBV2,TRBJ1-3,ASSPGQGVSGNTIY
NA,TRBV9,TRBJ1-2,ASSARPEQANYGYT
NA,TRBV6-5,TRBJ1-2,ASRDWGRANYGYT
NA,TRBV19,TRBJ1-2,ASSITLFGQGGYSNYGYT
NA,TRBV5-8,TRBJ1-5,ASRYRDSPWEPQH
NA,TRBV9,TRBJ1-2,ASSPPPPGQYYGYT
once,TRBV27,TRBJ2-7,ASSPSISGLREQY
NA,TRBV19,TRBJ1-2,ASSTDPGGPNYGYT
NA,TRBV4-2,TRBJ1-5,ASSQTGGSNQPQH
NA,TRBV5-1,TRBJ2-5,ASSLGRGYQETQY
few,TRBV6-5,TRBJ2-1,ASSYSAGGYNEQF
NA,TRBV5-6,TRBJ2-7,ASSLWGGPVDEQY
NA,TRBV7-3,TRBJ1-2,ASSSGSGYT
NA,TRBV18,TRBJ1-2,ASSPWAGEGYT
NA,TRBV5-8,TRBJ2-5,ASSRDRAETQY
NA,TRBV5-1,TRBJ2-2,ASSGQGWTGELF
NA,TRBV5-1,TRBJ2-5,ASRRNEGAETQY
NA,TRBV27,TRBJ2-7,ASSFRGAYEQY
NA,TRBV19,TRBJ2-2,ASSIQGTTGELF
NA,TRBV14,TRBJ1-5,ASSQGRYNQPQH
NA,TRBV11-2,TRBJ1-2,ASSLYQGAQGYT
NA,TRBV4-3,TRBJ1-2,ASSQLPTDSDSNGYT
few,TRBV5-1,TRBJ1-6,ASSSSRTELLNSPLH